The 24 T cell receptor beta chains reported below all come from one sample, sequenced in a study of vaccination effects on CD4 cells after COVID-19. The ViraFEST assay expanded antigen-specific CD4+ T cells with viral peptide pools before sequencing. With approximately ten days of culture completed, CD4+ T cells were isolated. For these TCRs, the target antigens are not known. Measured with immunoSEQ multiplex PCR; TCRdb has only the in-frame clones, and not every one. Found here are about 54,000 clones, roughly 80% of them singletons; the top ten hold about 2.2%. This sample comprised CD4+ T cells from PBMCs cultured with HCoV-229E spike peptides, obtained before COVID-19 vaccination. These receptors were collected from a human donor who received a COVID-19 vaccine.

V is TRBV4-1 and J is TRBJ2-1, with D perhaps matching TRBD1 or TRBD2 (5 bases each). Trimming pared 1 base from V and 4 bases from J, leaving 17 bases between. The germline V gene has CDR1 MGHRA and CDR2 YSYEKL. The CDR3 loop spans 17 amino acids. CDR3 nucleotide sequence: TGCGCCAGCAGCCAAGGAGGGGTAGTAGCGAGTTACAATGAGCAGTTCTTC. Translating gives CASSQGGVVASYNEQFF.

The V call is TRBV28, the J call TRBJ2-5; D possibly matches TRBD1 or TRBD2 (5 bases each). This CDR3 is 14 amino acids long. Germline V CDR1 and CDR2: MDHEN, SYDVKM. V was shortened by 6 bases and J by 4 bases, with 15 bases between the two germline ends. The CDR3 protein is CASRPLRDVETQYF. CDR3 sequence (DNA): TGTGCCAGCAGACCGCTCCGGGACGTAGAGACCCAGTACTTC.

This clone was recorded only once. V gene TRBV5-4 combines with J gene TRBJ2-2, with a tentative D call TRBD2 (5 bases). CDR3 length equals 15 residues. Trimming removed 3 bases from V and 1 base from J, with 10 bases in between. CDR1 is SGHNT, CDR2 YYREEE, per germline (reference sequence). The CDR3 DNA is TGTGCCAGCAGCTCGCCACGGGGGAACACCGGGGAGCTGTTTTTT. Its translation: CASSSPRGNTGELFF.

V and J are TRBV5-1 and TRBJ2-5; D uncertain. Germline assignment: CDR1 SGHRS and CDR2 YFSETQ. The CDR3 runs 13 residues. Trimming left V 4 bases short and J 5 bases short, with 12 bases between. CDR3 in amino acids: CASSPASLETQYF. CDR3 coding DNA: TGCGCCAGCAGCCCCGCTAGTTTGGAGACCCAGTACTTC.

The CDR3 loop is CASSQGLAGGAGETQYF. In nucleotides, the CDR3 is TGTGCCAGCAGCCAAGGACTAGCGGGGGGTGCGGGGGAGACCCAGTACTTC. The chain links TRBV3-1 (or the pseudogene TRBV3-2) to TRBJ2-5; 13 bases are shared with TRBD2. Per the germline V gene, CDR1 is LGHDT and CDR2 is YNNKEL (reference sequence). This CDR3 contains 17 residues. Germline trimming cut 1 base from V and 5 bases from J; bases unmatched to any gene: 7.

V gene TRBV19 combines with J gene TRBJ1-3; D call uncertain. V lost 4 bases and J 0 bases, leaving 16 bases between the germline ends. The germline gives CDR1 LNHDA, CDR2 SQIVND (reference sequence). The CDR3 covers 17 residues. The CDR3 DNA reads as TGTGCCAGTAGTAAGGGAAGAGGTCCCAGCTCTGGAAACACCATATATTTT. It is translated as CASSKGRGPSSGNTIYF.

V usage is TRBV2 and J usage is TRBJ1-1; no definite D call. CDR1 and CDR2 (germline): SNHLY, FYNNEI. CDR3 length: 13 residues. Trimming stripped 4 bases from V and 1 base from J, with 7 bases between. The CDR3 loop is CASSGAWNTEAFF. CDR3 nucleotide sequence: TGTGCCAGCAGTGGAGCTTGGAACACTGAAGCTTTCTTT.

This rearrangement joins TRBV5-1 to TRBJ2-1; D perhaps matches TRBD1 (6 bases). The CDR3 runs to 15 residues. The ends were cut back, 4 bases at V and 8 bases at J, with 19 bases in the middle. Germline lookup yields CDR1 SGHRS and CDR2 YFSETQ. CDR3: CASSHLQGGLDEQFF. DNA for the CDR3: TGCGCCAGCAGCCACTTACAGGGCGGTTTGGATGAGCAGTTCTTC.

This chain links TRBV7-2 with TRBJ1-4; weak D call: TRBD1 (5 bases). V was shortened by 5 bases and J by 7 bases, with 17 bases between the two germline ends. The CDR3 has 15 residues. Germline V lookup: CDR1 SGHTA, CDR2 FQGNSA. The CDR3 region has the DNA TGTGCCAGCAGCCCCCGCCGGGGCCGGGTTGAAAAACTGTTTTTT. Translated, it gives CASSPRRGRVEKLFF.

The V and J genes are TRBV9 and TRBJ2-2, with D possibly being TRBD2 (5 bases). CDR3 size: 14 residues. CDR1 and CDR2 (germline): SGDLS, YYNGEE. V lost 2 bases and J lost 9, with 14 bases in between. This CDR3 is CASSVLAEARELFF. CDR3 DNA sequence: TGTGCCAGCAGCGTGCTCGCGGAGGCTAGGGAGCTGTTTTTT.

This sequence joins TRBV7-3 and TRBJ1-5; D not resolved. The CDR3 contains 13 residues. V gave up 5 bases and J gave up 9 bases, with 14 bases separating them. Germline CDR1 and CDR2: SGHTA and FQGTGA. The CDR3 sequence: CASSPEGGRPQHF. CDR3 bases: TGTGCCAGCAGCCCCGAGGGCGGTCGGCCCCAGCATTTT.

J is TRBJ2-5 and V is TRBV10-3; D unclear. Trimming stripped 4 bases from V and 5 bases from J, with 8 bases between. From germline, CDR1 is ENHRY and CDR2 SYGVKD. This CDR3 contains 12 residues. The CDR3 DNA sequence: TGTGCCATCAGTGTCATCGGGGAGACCCAGTACTTC. It is translated as CAISVIGETQYF.

J is TRBJ2-1 and V is TRBV5-1; possibly TRBD2 for D (6 bases). Trimming stripped 0 bases from V and 1 base from J, with 8 bases between. The CDR3 covers 15 residues. CDR1 SGHRS and CDR2 YFSETQ come from the germline V gene. DNA for the CDR3: TGCGCCAGCAGCTTGGCGGGGGTTTCCTACAATGAGCAGTTCTTC. Its protein is CASSLAGVSYNEQFF.

The genes are TRBV2 and TRBJ1-5; D call uncertain. The V end was cut by 5 bases, the J end by 4 bases, with 9 bases between. The CDR3 runs to 13 residues. Germline-derived CDR1 and CDR2 are SNHLY and FYNNEI. This CDR3 reads CASSYDGNQPQHF. The CDR3 nucleotides are TGTGCCAGCAGTTATGACGGGAATCAGCCCCAGCATTTT.

This clone turned up a few times. The chain links TRBV7-3 to TRBJ2-1, with 7 bases fitting TRBD2. The CDR3 sequence is 16 residues long. V trimming: 5 bases; J trimming: 4 bases; junction bases outside the gene matches: 11. The germline CDR1 and CDR2 sequences are SGHTA and FQGTGA. The CDR3 reads CASSLQSASGYNEQFF. CDR3 nucleotide sequence: TGTGCCAGCAGCCTCCAGTCGGCTAGCGGATACAATGAGCAGTTCTTC.

The V and J genes are TRBV7-2 and TRBJ2-1; TRBD1 matches at 8 bases. Trimming cost V 1 base and J 3 bases; bases outside gene matches: 2. CDR3 length equals 15 residues. Germline V gene sequence: CDR1 SGHTA, CDR2 FQGNSA. The chain's CDR3 is CASSLGTGFYNEQFF. The CDR3 nucleotides read TGTGCCAGCAGCTTAGGGACAGGGTTCTACAATGAGCAGTTCTTC.

This chain connects TRBV5-4 to TRBJ1-1; D perhaps matches TRBD1 (6 bases). Trimming shortened V by 0 bases and J by 3 bases, and 18 bases separated the two germline ends. CDR1 and CDR2 from the germline V gene are SGHNT and YYREEE (reference sequence). CDR3 length: 17 amino acids. The CDR3 nucleotides read TGTGCCAGCAGCTTGGACAGGGTTATGGGCCTCGACACTGAAGCTTTCTTT. This sequence encodes CASSLDRVMGLDTEAFF. Full variable domain (remainder filled in from reference TRBV5-4 and TRBJ1-1): ETGVTQSPTHLIKTRGQQVTLRCSSQSGHNTVSWYQQALGQGPQFIFQYYREEENGRGNFPPRFSGLQFPNYSSELNVNALELDDSALYLCASSLDRVMGLDTEAFFGQGTRLTVV.

CDR3 sequence reads: CASSPVWFF. The CDR3 nucleotides read TGTGCCAGCAGCCCAGTATGGTTCTTC. V gene TRBV14 combines with J gene TRBJ2-1; D is ambiguous. The germline V and J ends were trimmed by 4 bases and 15 bases, with 7 bases remaining between them. Germline CDR1 reads SGHDN; CDR2 reads FVKESK. The CDR3 totals 9 residues.

The CDR3 coding sequence is TGTGCCAGCAGCTTACGGGGCAGGGTTACGGCTCCCTCTGGAAACACCATATATTTT. It encodes CASSLRGRVTAPSGNTIYF. The chain is built from TRBV7-2 and TRBJ1-3; TRBD1 is a possible D gene (5 bases). From germline, CDR1 is SGHTA and CDR2 FQGNSA. With 2 bases removed from V and 0 bases from J, the gap between germline ends came to 20 bases. CDR3 length: 19 amino acids.

J is TRBJ1-4 and V is TRBV5-1, with D uncertain. V lost 7 bases, J lost 0 bases, and 13 bases lay in between. Germline CDR1 SGHRS, CDR2 YFSETQ. The CDR3 is 15 amino acids. CDR3 sequence reads: CASGRTHATNEKLFF. The CDR3 DNA sequence: TGCGCCAGCGGTAGGACCCATGCAACTAATGAAAAACTGTTTTTT.

This clone turned up a few times. The genes are TRBV5-1 and TRBJ1-2; the D is unclear. V was shortened by 6 bases and J by 0 bases, with 12 bases between the two germline ends. Germline V gene data show CDR1 as SGHRS and CDR2 as YFSETQ. CDR3 length equals 14 residues. CDR3 sequence: CASNMGSANYGYTF. In nucleotides, the CDR3 is TGCGCCAGCAATATGGGGTCAGCTAACTATGGCTACACCTTC.

A few counts support this clone. The chain combines TRBV14 with TRBJ1-1, with D maybe TRBD1 (5 bases). CDR1 and CDR2 (germline): SGHDN, FVKESK. The V and J ends lost 0 bases and 4 bases respectively, with 9 bases between them. CDR3 length equals 14 residues. Here the CDR3 DNA reads TGTGCCAGCAGCCAAGAGTGGGGGGGCACTGAAGCTTTCTTT. Translation gives CASSQEWGGTEAFF.

This chain links TRBV6-6 with TRBJ2-7; the D is unclear. CDR3 size: 13 residues. Deletions cut 6 bases from V and 1 base from J, with 10 bases between. Germline V gene sequence: CDR1 MNHNY, CDR2 SVGAGI (reference sequence). This chain's CDR3 is CASSPSGSYEQYV. In DNA, the CDR3 is TGTGCCAGCAGCCCCTCAGGATCCTACGAGCAGTACGTC.

CDR3 bases: TGTGCCAGCAGCCCAGGACAGCCTCCTTATGGCTACACCTTC. Amino acids: CASSPGQPPYGYTF. V is TRBV3-1 (or the pseudogene TRBV3-2) and J is TRBJ1-2; weak D call: TRBD1 (6 bases). This CDR3 has 14 residues. Germline loops: CDR1 LGHDT, CDR2 YNNKEL (reference sequence). V was clipped by 4 bases and J by 5 bases, with 14 bases between them.